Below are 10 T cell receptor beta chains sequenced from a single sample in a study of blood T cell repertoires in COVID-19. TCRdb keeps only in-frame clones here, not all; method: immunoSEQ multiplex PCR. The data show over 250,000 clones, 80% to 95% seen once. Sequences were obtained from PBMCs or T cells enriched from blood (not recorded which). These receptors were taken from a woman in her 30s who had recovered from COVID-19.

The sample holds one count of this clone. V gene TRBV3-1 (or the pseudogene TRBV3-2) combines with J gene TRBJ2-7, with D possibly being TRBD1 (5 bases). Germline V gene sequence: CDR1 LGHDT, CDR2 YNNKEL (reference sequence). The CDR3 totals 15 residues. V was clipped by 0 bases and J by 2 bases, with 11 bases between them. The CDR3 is CASSQDPRAPYEQYF. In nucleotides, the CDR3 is TGTGCCAGCAGCCAAGATCCCAGGGCCCCCTACGAGCAGTACTTC.

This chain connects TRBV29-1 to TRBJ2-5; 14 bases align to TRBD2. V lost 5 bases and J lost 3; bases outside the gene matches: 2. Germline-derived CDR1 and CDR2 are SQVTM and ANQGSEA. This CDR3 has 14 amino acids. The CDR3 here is CSVSGLAGEETQYF. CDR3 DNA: TGCAGCGTTTCGGGACTAGCGGGAGAAGAGACCCAGTACTTC.

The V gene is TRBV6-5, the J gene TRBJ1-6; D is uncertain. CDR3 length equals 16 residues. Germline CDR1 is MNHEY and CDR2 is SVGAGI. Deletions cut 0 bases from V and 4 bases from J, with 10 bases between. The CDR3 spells CASSYSFQSYNSPLHF. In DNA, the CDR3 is TGTGCCAGCAGTTACTCGTTCCAATCATATAATTCACCCCTCCACTTT.

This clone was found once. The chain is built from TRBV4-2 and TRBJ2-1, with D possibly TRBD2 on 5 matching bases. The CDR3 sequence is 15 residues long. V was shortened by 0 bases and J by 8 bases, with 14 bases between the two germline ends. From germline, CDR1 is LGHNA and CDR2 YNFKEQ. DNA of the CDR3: TGTGCCAGCAGCCAAGATCGGTACGGGATGTATGAGCAGTTCTTC. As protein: CASSQDRYGMYEQFF.

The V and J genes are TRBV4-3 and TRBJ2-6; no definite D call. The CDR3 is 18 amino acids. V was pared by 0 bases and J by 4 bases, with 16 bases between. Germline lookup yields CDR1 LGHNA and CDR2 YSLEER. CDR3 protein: CASSQDPAGLAGANVLTF. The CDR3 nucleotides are TGCGCCAGCAGCCAAGATCCCGCAGGTCTCGCAGGGGCCAACGTCCTGACTTTC.

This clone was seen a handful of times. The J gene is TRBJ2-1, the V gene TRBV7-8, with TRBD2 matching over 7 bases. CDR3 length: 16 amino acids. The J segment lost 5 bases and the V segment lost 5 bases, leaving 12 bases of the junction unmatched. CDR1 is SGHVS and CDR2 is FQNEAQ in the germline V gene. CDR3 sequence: CASSKAGPHWDNEQFF. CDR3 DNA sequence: TGTGCCAGCAGCAAAGCGGGGCCTCACTGGGACAATGAGCAGTTCTTC.

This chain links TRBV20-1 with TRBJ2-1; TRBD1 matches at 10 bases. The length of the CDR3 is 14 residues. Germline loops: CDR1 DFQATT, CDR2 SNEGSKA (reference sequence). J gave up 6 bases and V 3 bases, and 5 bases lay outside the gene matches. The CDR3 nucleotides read TGCAGTGCTAGTCGGTGGACAGGGGGCAATGAGCAGTTCTTC. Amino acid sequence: CSASRWTGGNEQFF.

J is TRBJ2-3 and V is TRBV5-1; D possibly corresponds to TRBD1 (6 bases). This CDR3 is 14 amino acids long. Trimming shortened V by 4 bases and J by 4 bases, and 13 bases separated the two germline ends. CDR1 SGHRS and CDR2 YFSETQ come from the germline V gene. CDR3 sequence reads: CASSPARGPDTQYF. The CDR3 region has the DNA TGCGCCAGCAGCCCGGCCAGGGGTCCAGATACGCAGTATTTT.

The CDR3 protein is CASRSRGDNEQFF. The CDR3 nucleotides are TGCGCCAGCCGGAGTCGAGGCGACAATGAGCAGTTCTTC. This chain uses TRBV5-1 with TRBJ2-1; D ambiguous. Germline loops: CDR1 SGHRS, CDR2 YFSETQ. The CDR3 spans 13 residues. V shed 7 bases and J shed 5 bases, with 13 bases lying between them.

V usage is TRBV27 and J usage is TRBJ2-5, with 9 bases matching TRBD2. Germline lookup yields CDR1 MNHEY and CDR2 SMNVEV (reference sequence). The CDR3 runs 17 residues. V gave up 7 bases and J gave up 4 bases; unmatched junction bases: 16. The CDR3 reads CASIMTGLAGPGETQYF. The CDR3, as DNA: TGTGCCAGCATCATGACCGGGCTAGCGGGGCCAGGAGAGACCCAGTACTTC.